The entry that follows covers one T cell receptor beta chain sequence. These data belong to a study of T cell responses to AZD1222 COVID-19 vaccine. Turning to the study itself: Second-dose recipients at about 4 or about 12 weeks were treated as one pooled group.

This table comes from immunoSEQ multiplex PCR, and its TCRdb copy is limited to in-frame clones, with some not included. Of under 170,000 clones in the sample, 85% to 95% were seen once. The CDR3 sequence is 16 residues long. The germline V gene encodes CDR1 SGHTA and CDR2 FQGNSA. V lost 1 base and J lost 4, with 15 bases in between. The sequencing used peripheral blood, collected on day 0 of AZD1222 vaccination. This clonotype was sampled from an adult in good health. The J gene is TRBJ2-3, the V gene TRBV7-2; tentative D call: TRBD2 (7 bases). The CDR3 bases are TGTGCCAGCAGCTTAGTGGGCGGGGGCTCGGCAGATACGCAGTATTTT. Protein: CASSLVGGGSADTQYF.